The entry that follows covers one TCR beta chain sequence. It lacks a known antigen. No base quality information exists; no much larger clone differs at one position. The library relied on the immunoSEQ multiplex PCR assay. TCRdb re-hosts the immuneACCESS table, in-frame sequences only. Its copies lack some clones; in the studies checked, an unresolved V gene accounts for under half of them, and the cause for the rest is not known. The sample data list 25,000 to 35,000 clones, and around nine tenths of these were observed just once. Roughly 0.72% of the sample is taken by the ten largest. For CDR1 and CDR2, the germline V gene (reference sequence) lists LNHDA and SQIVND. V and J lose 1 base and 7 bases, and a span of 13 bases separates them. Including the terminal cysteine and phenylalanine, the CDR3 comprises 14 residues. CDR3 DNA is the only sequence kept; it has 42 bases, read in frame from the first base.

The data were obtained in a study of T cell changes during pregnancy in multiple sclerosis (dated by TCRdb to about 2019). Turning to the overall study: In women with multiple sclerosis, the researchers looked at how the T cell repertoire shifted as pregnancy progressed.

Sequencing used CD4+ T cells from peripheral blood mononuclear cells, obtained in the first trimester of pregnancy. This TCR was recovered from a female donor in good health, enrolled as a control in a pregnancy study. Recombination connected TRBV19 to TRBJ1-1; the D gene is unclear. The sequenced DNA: TGTGCCAGTAGTATAGGCCCCGGGTCGGTTGAAGCTTTCTTT. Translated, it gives CASSIGPGSVEAFF.